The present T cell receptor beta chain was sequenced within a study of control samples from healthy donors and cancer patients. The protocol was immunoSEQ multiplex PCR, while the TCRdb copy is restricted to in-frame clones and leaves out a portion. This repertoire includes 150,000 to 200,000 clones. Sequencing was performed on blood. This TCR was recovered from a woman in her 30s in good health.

Written as DNA, the CDR3 is TGTGCCAGCAGTGGGACGGGACACTCGGGGGGCTACACCTTC. This encodes CASSGTGHSGGYTF. The rearrangement uses TRBV9 and TRBJ1-2; tentatively, D is TRBD1 (6 bases). This CDR3 comprises 14 residues. CDR1 SGDLS and CDR2 YYNGEE come from the germline V gene. Trimming cost V 5 bases and J 8 bases, with 19 bases left between them.